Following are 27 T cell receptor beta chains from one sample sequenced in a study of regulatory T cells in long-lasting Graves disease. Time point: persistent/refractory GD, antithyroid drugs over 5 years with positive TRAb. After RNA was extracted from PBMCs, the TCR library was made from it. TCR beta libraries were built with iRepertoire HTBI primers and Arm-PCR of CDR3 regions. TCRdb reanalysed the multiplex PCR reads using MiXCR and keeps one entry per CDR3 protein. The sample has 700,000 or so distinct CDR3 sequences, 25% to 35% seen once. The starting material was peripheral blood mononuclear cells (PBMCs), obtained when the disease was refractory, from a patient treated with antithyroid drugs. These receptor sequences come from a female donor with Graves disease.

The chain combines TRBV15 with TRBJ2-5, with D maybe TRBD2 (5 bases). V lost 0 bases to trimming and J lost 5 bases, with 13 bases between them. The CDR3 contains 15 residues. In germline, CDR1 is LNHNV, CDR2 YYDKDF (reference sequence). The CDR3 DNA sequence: TGTGCCACCAGCAGAGATGCGGGCACGGGGGAGACCCAGTACTTC. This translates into CATSRDAGTGETQYF. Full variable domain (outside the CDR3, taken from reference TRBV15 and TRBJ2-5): DAMVIQNPRYQVTQFGKPVTLSCSQTLNHNVMYWYQQKSSQAPKLLFHYYDKDFNNEADTPDNFQSRRPNTSFCFLDIRSPGLGDTAMYLCATSRDAGTGETQYFGPGTRLLVL.

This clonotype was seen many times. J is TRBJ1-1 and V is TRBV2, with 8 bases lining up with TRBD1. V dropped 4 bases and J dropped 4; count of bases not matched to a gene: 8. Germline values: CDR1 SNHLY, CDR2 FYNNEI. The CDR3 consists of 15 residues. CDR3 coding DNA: TGTGCCAGCAGTGCCCTCAGGGGGCGAAGCACTGAAGCTTTCTTT. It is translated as CASSALRGRSTEAFF.

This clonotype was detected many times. The CDR3 loop is CASSVTGGGNQPQHF. The CDR3 DNA reads TGTGCCAGCAGTGTTACAGGGGGCGGCAATCAGCCCCAGCATTTT. This chain uses TRBV28 with TRBJ1-5; 9 nucleotides agree with TRBD1. The CDR3 sequence is 15 residues long. The trim removed 5 bases at V and 2 bases at J, leaving 4 bases unmatched. The germline gives CDR1 MDHEN, CDR2 SYDVKM.

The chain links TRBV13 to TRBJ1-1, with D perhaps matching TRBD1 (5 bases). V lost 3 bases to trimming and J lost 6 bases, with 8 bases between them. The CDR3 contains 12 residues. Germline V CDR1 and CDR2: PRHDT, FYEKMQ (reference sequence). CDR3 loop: CASSLGVSEAFF. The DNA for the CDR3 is TGTGCCAGCAGCTTGGGGGTCTCTGAAGCTTTCTTT.

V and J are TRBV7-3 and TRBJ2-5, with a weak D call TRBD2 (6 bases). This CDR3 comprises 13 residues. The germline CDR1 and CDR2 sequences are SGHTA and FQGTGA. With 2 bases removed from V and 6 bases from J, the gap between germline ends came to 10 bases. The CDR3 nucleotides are TGTGCCAGCAGCTTAGGACTACCGAAGACCCAGTACTTC. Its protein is CASSLGLPKTQYF.

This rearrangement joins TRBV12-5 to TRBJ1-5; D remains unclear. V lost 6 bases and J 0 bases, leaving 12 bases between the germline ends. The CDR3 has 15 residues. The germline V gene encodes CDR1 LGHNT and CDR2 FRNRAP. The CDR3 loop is CASGTHSDSNQPQHF. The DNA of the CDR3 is TGTGCTAGTGGGACCCACAGTGATAGCAATCAGCCCCAGCATTTT.

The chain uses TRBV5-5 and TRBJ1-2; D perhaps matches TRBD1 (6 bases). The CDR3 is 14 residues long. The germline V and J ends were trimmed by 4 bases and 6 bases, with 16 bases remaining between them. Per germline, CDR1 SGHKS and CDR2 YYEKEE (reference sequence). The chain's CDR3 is CASSPMTGFDGYTF. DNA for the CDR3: TGTGCCAGCAGCCCGATGACAGGTTTTGATGGCTACACCTTC.

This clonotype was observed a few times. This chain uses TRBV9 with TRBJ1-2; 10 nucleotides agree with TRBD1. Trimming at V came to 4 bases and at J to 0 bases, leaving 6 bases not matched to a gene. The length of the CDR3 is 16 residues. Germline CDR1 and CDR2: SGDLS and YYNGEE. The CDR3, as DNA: TGTGCCAGCAGCTCTCGGGACAGGGGAGCTAACTATGGCTACACCTTC. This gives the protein CASSSRDRGANYGYTF.

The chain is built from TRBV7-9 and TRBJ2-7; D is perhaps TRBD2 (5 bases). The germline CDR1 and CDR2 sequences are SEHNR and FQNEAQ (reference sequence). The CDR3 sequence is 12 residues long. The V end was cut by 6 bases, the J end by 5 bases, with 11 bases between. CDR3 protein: CASSRDGDEQYF. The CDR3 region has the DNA TGTGCCAGCAGTAGAGACGGGGACGAGCAGTACTTC.

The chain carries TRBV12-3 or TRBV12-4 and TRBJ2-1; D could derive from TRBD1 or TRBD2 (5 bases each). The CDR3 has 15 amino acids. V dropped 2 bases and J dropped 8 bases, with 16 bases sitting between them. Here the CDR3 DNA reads TGTGCCAGCAGTTTAACCGGACCCCGGGGCCATGAGCAGTTCTTC. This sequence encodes CASSLTGPRGHEQFF.

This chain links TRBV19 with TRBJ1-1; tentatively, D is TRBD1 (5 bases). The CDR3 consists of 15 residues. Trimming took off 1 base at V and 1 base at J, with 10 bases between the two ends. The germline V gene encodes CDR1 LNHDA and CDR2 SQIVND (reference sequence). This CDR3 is CASSIVGHGNTEAFF. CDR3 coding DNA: TGTGCCAGTAGTATAGTTGGACACGGGAACACTGAAGCTTTCTTT.

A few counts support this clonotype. The CDR3: CSARAYGGTGELFF. CDR3 coding DNA: TGCAGTGCTAGAGCGTACGGGGGGACCGGGGAGCTGTTTTTT. V is TRBV20-1 and J is TRBJ2-2; 7 bases map to TRBD2. Germline CDR1 DFQATT, CDR2 SNEGSKA (reference sequence). With 1 base clipped from V and 5 bases from J, the junction kept 4 bases outside the gene matches. This CDR3 region has 14 residues.

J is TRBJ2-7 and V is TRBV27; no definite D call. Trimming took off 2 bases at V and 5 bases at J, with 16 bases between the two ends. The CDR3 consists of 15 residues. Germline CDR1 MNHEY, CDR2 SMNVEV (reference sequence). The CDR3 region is CASSLTSPVLDEQYF. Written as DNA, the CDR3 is TGTGCCAGCAGTTTAACCTCACCCGTATTGGACGAGCAGTACTTC.

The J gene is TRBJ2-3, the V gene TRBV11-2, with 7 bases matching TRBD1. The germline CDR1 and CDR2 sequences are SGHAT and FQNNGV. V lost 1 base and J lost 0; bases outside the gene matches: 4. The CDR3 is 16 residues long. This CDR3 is CASSLGGQRSTDTQYF. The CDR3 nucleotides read TGTGCCAGCAGCTTAGGGGGACAGCGAAGCACAGATACGCAGTATTTT.

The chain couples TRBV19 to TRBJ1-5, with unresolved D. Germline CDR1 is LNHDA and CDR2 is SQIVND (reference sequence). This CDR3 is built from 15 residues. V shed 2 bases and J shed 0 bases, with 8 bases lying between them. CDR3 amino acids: CASSIRMGSNQPQHF. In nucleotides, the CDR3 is TGTGCCAGTAGTATAAGGATGGGTAGCAATCAGCCCCAGCATTTT.

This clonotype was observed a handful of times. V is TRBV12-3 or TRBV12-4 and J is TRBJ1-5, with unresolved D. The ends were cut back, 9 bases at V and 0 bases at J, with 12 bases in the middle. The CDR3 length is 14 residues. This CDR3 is CASSRSNSNQPQHF. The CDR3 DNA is TGTGCCAGTTCCCGGTCCAATAGCAATCAGCCCCAGCATTTT.

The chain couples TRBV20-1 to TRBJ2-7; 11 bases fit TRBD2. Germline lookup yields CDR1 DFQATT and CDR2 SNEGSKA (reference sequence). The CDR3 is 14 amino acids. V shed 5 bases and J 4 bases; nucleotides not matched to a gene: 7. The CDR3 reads CSAPEASGGYEQYF. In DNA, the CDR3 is TGCAGTGCTCCTGAGGCTAGCGGGGGGTACGAGCAGTACTTC.

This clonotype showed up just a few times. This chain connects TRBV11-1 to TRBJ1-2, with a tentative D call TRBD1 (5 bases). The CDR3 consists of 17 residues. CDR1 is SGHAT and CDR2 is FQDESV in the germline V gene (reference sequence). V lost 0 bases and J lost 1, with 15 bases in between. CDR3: CASSLARDGSFNYGYTF. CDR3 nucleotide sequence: TGTGCCAGCAGCTTAGCGCGGGACGGATCGTTTAACTATGGCTACACCTTC. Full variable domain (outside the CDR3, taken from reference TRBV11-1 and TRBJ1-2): EAEVAQSPRYKITEKSQAVAFWCDPISGHATLYWYRQILGQGPELLVQFQDESVVDDSQLPKDRFSAERLKGVDSTLKIQPAELGDSAMYLCASSLARDGSFNYGYTFGSGTRLTVV.

The CDR3 region has the DNA TGTGCCAGCAGCCAAGCGAGATGGGAGACCCAGTACTTC. It yields the protein CASSQARWETQYF. The J gene is TRBJ2-5, the V gene TRBV14; D ambiguous. This CDR3 spans 13 amino acids. Trimming left V 1 base short and J 5 bases short, with 8 bases between. Per germline, CDR1 SGHDN and CDR2 FVKESK.

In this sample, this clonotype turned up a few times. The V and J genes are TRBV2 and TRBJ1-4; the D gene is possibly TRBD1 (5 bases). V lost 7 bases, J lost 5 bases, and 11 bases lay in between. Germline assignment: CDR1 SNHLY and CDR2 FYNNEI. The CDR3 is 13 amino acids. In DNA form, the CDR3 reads TGTGCCAGCAATCGACAGCCGAATGAAAAACTGTTTTTT. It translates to CASNRQPNEKLFF.

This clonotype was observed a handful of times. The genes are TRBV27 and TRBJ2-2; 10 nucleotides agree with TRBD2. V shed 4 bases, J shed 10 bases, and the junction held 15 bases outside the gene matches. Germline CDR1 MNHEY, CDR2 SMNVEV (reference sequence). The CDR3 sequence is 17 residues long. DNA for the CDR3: TGTGCCAGCAGTTATCTAGCGGGAGCCCATCGGGTGGAGGAGCTGTTTTTT. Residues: CASSYLAGAHRVEELFF.

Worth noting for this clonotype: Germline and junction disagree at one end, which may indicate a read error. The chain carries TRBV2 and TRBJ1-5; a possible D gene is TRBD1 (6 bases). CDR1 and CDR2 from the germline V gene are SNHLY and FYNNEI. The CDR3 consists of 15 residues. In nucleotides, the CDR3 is TGTGCCAGCAGTGGACAGGTTAGGGGCAATCGGCCCCAGCATTTT. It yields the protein CASSGQVRGNRPQHF.

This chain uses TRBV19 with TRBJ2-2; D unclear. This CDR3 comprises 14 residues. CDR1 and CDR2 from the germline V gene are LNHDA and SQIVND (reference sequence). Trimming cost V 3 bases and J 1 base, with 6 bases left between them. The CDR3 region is CASSIPQNTGELFF. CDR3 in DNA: TGTGCCAGTAGTATTCCCCAGAACACCGGGGAGCTGTTTTTT.

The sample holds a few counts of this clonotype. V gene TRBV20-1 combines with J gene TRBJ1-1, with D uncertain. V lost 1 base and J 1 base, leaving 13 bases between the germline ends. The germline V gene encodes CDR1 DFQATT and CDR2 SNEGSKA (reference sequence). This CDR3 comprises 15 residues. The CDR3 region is CSARVARRRNTEAFF. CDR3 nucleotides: TGCAGTGCTAGAGTCGCGAGGAGACGGAACACTGAAGCTTTCTTT.

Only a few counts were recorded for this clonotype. CDR3 in amino acids: CASSLTSGRGELFF. CDR3 nucleotide sequence: TGTGCCAGCAGTCTCACTAGCGGGCGCGGGGAGCTGTTTTTT. The chain is built from TRBV2 and TRBJ2-2; 9 bases are shared with TRBD2. The J segment lost 7 bases and the V segment lost 5 bases, leaving 5 bases of the junction unmatched. CDR3 size: 14 residues. Looked up from germline, CDR1 is SNHLY and CDR2 is FYNNEI.

The CDR3 DNA reads TGTGCCAGCACCCGGGACCCACCGGCAGATACGCAGTATTTT. Its protein product is CASTRDPPADTQYF. This chain uses TRBV12-3 or TRBV12-4 with TRBJ2-3; possibly TRBD1 or TRBD2 for D (5 bases each). The CDR3 covers 14 residues. The germline V and J ends were trimmed by 7 bases and 4 bases, with 15 bases remaining between them.

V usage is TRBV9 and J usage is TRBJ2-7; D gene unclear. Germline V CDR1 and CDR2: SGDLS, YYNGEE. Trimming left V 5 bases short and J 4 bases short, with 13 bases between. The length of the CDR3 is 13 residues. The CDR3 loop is CASRGISEYEQYF. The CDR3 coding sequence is TGTGCCAGCAGGGGGATAAGTGAGTACGAGCAGTACTTC.